The TCR beta chain under discussion was sequenced for a study of blood T cell repertoires in COVID-19. Looking at the study overall: Nucleic acid was either cDNA or gDNA, and it came from T cells, B-cell-depleted T cells, or PBMCs.

Method: immunoSEQ multiplex PCR; TCRdb's copy keeps in-frame clones and lacks some. The profile shows 180,000 or so clones, over 80% of them singletons. The V end was cut by 11 bases, the J end by 2 bases, with 16 bases between. CDR1 is MNHNY, CDR2 SVGAGI, per germline (reference sequence). The CDR3 spans 13 residues. Enrolment of Seattle patients took place during active infection, and they were followed longitudinally. The sequenced material came from peripheral blood. The chain is built from TRBV6-6 and TRBJ2-7; TRBD1 might be the D (6 bases). This TCR was recovered from a woman in her forties with COVID-19, enrolled during active disease. CDR3 nucleotide sequence: TGTGCCTCCAAACAGGGAGTCCCCTACGAGCAGTACTTC. Residues: CASKQGVPYEQYF.